The 18 T cell receptor beta chains presented below share a single source sample, sequenced in a study of T cell responses to AZD1222 COVID-19 vaccine. TCRdb keeps only in-frame clones here, not all; method: immunoSEQ multiplex PCR. The sample includes about 150,000 clones, 85% of them seen just once. Sequencing was performed on peripheral blood, taken 28 days after the second dose of the MenACWY control vaccine. Receptors were obtained from an adult who received the MenACWY meningococcal vaccine as a control.

The V gene is TRBV7-6, the J gene TRBJ2-2; TRBD2 aligns across 7 bases. The CDR3 is 15 amino acids. The V gene's germline CDR1 is SGHVS and CDR2 FNYEAQ. V lost 8 bases and J lost 7; bases outside the gene matches: 13. CDR3 coding DNA: TGTGCCAGCCTTAGGGCGGGAGATGGAATCGGGGAGCTGTTTTTT. This sequence encodes CASLRAGDGIGELFF. The full variable domain, completed using reference TRBV7-6 and TRBJ2-2, is GAGVSQSPRYKVTKRGQDVALRCDPISGHVSLYWYRQALGQGPEFLTYFNYEAQQDKSGLPNDRFSAERPEGSISTLTIQRTEQRDSAMYRCASLRAGDGIGELFFGEGSRLTVL.

This chain connects TRBV29-1 to TRBJ1-2; perhaps TRBD1 as D (6 bases). Trimming removed 7 bases at V and 5 bases at J, with 14 bases between. There are 12 residues in the CDR3. Germline V gene lookup returns CDR1 SQVTM and CDR2 ANQGSEA. The CDR3 sequence: CSAARGGYGYTF. For the CDR3, the DNA is TGCAGCGCAGCAAGGGGGGGGTATGGCTACACCTTC.

The rearrangement joins TRBV9 to TRBJ2-1, with no clear D. The germline V gene has CDR1 SGDLS and CDR2 YYNGEE. There are 15 residues in the CDR3. Trimming pared 0 bases from V and 3 bases from J, leaving 10 bases between. The CDR3 loop reads CASSVAVRNYNEQFF. The CDR3 nucleotides read TGTGCCAGCAGCGTAGCTGTGCGGAACTACAATGAGCAGTTCTTC.

This clone was found once. The CDR3 protein is CASSYDSSGANVLTF. For the CDR3, the DNA is TGTGCCAGCAGCTACGACAGCTCTGGGGCCAACGTCCTGACTTTC. The chain joins TRBV11-3 to TRBJ2-6; maybe TRBD1 (5 bases). CDR1 and CDR2 (germline): SGHNT, YENEEA. This CDR3 has 15 amino acids. V was pared by 4 bases and J by 0 bases, with 7 bases between.

The chain is built from TRBV7-3 and TRBJ1-3; the D is unclear. V lost 5 bases and J lost 2, with 13 bases in between. The CDR3 is 15 amino acids. Germline-derived CDR1 and CDR2 are SGHTA and FQGTGA. CDR3 sequence reads: CASSVAHGAGNTIYF. CDR3 bases: TGTGCCAGCAGCGTAGCCCATGGGGCTGGAAACACCATATATTTT.

This chain joins TRBV2 and TRBJ2-1; 14 bases are shared with TRBD2. Germline V CDR1 and CDR2: SNHLY, FYNNEI. The trim removed 1 base at V and 7 bases at J, leaving 3 bases unmatched. The CDR3 spans 16 residues. CDR3 sequence: CASSEGLAGGENEQFF. The DNA of the CDR3 is TGTGCCAGCAGTGAAGGACTAGCGGGGGGGGAAAATGAGCAGTTCTTC.

CDR3 region: CASSLGSRQVLGEQFF. CDR3 nucleotide sequence: TGTGCCAGCAGCTTAGGTTCCAGGCAGGTGCTGGGTGAGCAGTTCTTC. This chain connects TRBV7-9 to TRBJ2-1, with no clear D. The ends were cut back, 1 base at V and 9 bases at J, with 19 bases in the middle. CDR1 SEHNR and CDR2 FQNEAQ come from the germline V gene (reference sequence). The CDR3 contains 16 residues.

This clone has only a few counts. The gene calls are TRBV28 and TRBJ1-5; 10 nucleotides align to TRBD1. V lost 8 bases, J lost 6 bases, and 13 bases stayed unmatched. CDR1 and CDR2 (germline): MDHEN, SYDVKM. The CDR3 is 16 amino acids. CDR3: CASCDRGLRGSQPQHF. The CDR3 coding sequence is TGTGCCAGCTGTGACAGGGGGCTCCGCGGGAGTCAGCCCCAGCATTTT.

This chain uses TRBV7-9 with TRBJ1-1; D gene ambiguous. V dropped 5 bases and J dropped 2 bases, with 18 bases sitting between them. Germline V gene lookup returns CDR1 SEHNR and CDR2 FQNEAQ (reference sequence). CDR3 length equals 16 residues. The CDR3 coding sequence is TGTGCCAGCAGCAGAAGGATTGTCAGTCGAAACACTGAAGCTTTCTTT. Protein product: CASSRRIVSRNTEAFF.

The chain joins TRBV4-1 to TRBJ2-6; 8 bases are a match to TRBD1. J lost 3 bases, V lost 0 bases, and 10 bases had no gene match. This CDR3 has 19 amino acids. The germline CDR1 and CDR2 sequences are MGHRA and YSYEKL. The CDR3 protein is CASSQDRTGSPGGANVLTF. Written as DNA, the CDR3 is TGCGCCAGCAGCCAAGATCGGACAGGGTCTCCAGGTGGGGCCAACGTCCTGACTTTC.

The rearrangement joins TRBV28 to TRBJ1-2; D is uncertain. Trimming cost V 5 bases and J 5 bases, with 18 bases left between them. The V gene's germline CDR1 is MDHEN and CDR2 SYDVKM. This CDR3 is built from 15 residues. The CDR3 coding sequence is TGTGCCAGCAGTCCCATAGGGCGGGCAGCTTATGGCTACACCTTC. Amino acids: CASSPIGRAAYGYTF.

The gene calls are TRBV11-2 and TRBJ2-7; possible D gene TRBD1, 6 bases. V dropped 2 bases and J dropped 4 bases, with 12 bases sitting between them. The CDR3 sequence is 14 residues long. From germline, CDR1 is SGHAT and CDR2 FQNNGV. In DNA form, the CDR3 reads TGTGCCAGCAGCTTACAGGGGTCGGATTACGAGCAGTACTTC. It yields the protein CASSLQGSDYEQYF.

The chain couples TRBV4-2 to TRBJ1-1; weak D call: TRBD1 (5 bases). Germline V gene lookup returns CDR1 LGHNA and CDR2 YNFKEQ. The V end was cut by 4 bases, the J end by 8 bases, with 17 bases between. The CDR3 spans 14 residues. This chain's CDR3 is CASSPQGIRTEAFF. In DNA form, the CDR3 reads TGTGCCAGCAGCCCCCAAGGGATTCGGACAGAAGCTTTCTTT.

In nucleotides, the CDR3 is TGCAGCGTTGAAAGTGCTCCCTTCGGCTACACCTTC. It is translated as CSVESAPFGYTF. The V call is TRBV29-1, the J call TRBJ1-2, with no clear D. The CDR3 is made up of 12 amino acids. CDR1 and CDR2 (germline): SQVTM, ANQGSEA. The V gene lost 2 bases and the J gene lost 8 bases, with 12 bases spanning the gap.

The V call is TRBV15, the J call TRBJ1-1, with a weak D call TRBD1 (5 bases). Trimming took 0 bases from V and 4 from J, leaving 12 bases between them. Germline V CDR1 and CDR2: LNHNV, YYDKDF (reference sequence). This CDR3 contains 15 residues. CDR3: CATSRDGLGGTEAFF. As DNA, the CDR3 is TGTGCCACCAGCAGAGATGGGTTGGGGGGCACTGAAGCTTTCTTT.

The chain combines TRBV3-1 (or the pseudogene TRBV3-2) with TRBJ2-7, with 10 positions matching TRBD2. The CDR3 is 17 residues long. The trim removed 1 base at V and 0 bases at J, leaving 6 bases unmatched. Germline-derived CDR1 and CDR2 are LGHDT and YNNKEL (reference sequence). The CDR3 loop is CASSQAGPSGSSYEQYF. Written as DNA, the CDR3 is TGTGCCAGCAGCCAAGCGGGGCCTAGCGGGAGCTCCTACGAGCAGTACTTC.

A single count supports this clone. CDR3 amino acids: CASSLRYNQPQHF. The CDR3, as DNA: TGTGCCAGCAGCTTACGATACAATCAGCCCCAGCATTTT. The chain links TRBV11-2 to TRBJ1-5; D ambiguous. Trimming took 2 bases from V and 3 from J, leaving 5 bases between them. The CDR3 runs to 13 residues. The V gene's germline CDR1 is SGHAT and CDR2 FQNNGV.

The chain employs TRBV19 and TRBJ1-1; maybe TRBD1 (5 bases). V gave up 9 bases and J gave up 0 bases, with 11 bases separating them. The CDR3 contains 13 residues. Germline V gene data show CDR1 as LNHDA and CDR2 as SQIVND (reference sequence). The CDR3 DNA reads TGTGCCAGCCGCAGGGTAATGAACACTGAAGCTTTCTTT. Translated: CASRRVMNTEAFF.